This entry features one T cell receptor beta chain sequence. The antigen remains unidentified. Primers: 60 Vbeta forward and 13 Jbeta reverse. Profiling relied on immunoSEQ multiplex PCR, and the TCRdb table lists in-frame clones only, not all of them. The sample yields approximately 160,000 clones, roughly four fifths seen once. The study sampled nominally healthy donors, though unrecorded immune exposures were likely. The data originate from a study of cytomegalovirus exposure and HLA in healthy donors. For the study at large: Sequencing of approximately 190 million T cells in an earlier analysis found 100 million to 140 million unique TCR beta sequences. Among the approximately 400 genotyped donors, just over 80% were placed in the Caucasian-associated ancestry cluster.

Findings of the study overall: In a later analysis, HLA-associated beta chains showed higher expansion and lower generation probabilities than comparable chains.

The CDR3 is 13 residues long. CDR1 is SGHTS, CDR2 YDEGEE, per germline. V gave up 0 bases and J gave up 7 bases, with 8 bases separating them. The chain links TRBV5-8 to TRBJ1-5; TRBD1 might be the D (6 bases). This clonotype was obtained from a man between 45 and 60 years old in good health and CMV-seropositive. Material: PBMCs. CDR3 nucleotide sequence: TGTGCCAGCAGCTTGGAGGGGGGGCAGCCCCAGCATTTT. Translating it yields CASSLEGGQPQHF.